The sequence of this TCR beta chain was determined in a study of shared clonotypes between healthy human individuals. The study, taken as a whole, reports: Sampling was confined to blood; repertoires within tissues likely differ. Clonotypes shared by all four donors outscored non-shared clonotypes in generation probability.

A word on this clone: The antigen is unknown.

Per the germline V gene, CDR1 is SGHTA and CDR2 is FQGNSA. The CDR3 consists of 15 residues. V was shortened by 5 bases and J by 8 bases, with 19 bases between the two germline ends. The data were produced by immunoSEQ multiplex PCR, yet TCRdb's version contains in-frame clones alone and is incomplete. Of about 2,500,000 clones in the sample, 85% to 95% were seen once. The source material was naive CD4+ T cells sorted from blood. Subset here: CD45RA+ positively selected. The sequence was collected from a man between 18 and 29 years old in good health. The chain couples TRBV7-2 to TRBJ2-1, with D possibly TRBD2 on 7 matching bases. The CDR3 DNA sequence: TGTGCCAGCAGCGTTCGGGGGGCGGGTCTGGATGAGCAGTTCTTC. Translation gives CASSVRGAGLDEQFF.